This TCR beta chain was recorded in a study of Ad26.COV2.S vaccination and SARS-CoV-2 variants. About the study: Donor was in the COV1001 Ad26.COV2.S trial arm. Each vaccinee took Ad26.COV2.S intramuscularly, once or twice 56 days apart.

The treatment here: 15 to 20 received Ad26.COV2.S at low or high dose, single or two shots; several received placebo; per-sample allocation not given. Each sample was drawn 63 days after the first injection (of vaccine or placebo). Vaccination used an Ad26 vector expressing Wuhan-strain SARS-CoV-2 spike. The CDR3 is 17 residues long. Germline V gene lookup returns CDR1 GTSNPN and CDR2 SVGIG (reference sequence). V was cut by 3 bases and J by 2 bases, with 17 bases left in between. Study-level findings and limits: The study found similar non-spike TCR breadth in vaccine and placebo recipients.

Sequencing used immunoSEQ multiplex PCR; TCRdb keeps in-frame clones, though not all of them. The table includes about 680,000 clones, more than 80% detected once. Comment on this clone: Its antigen remains unknown.

The chain uses TRBV30 and TRBJ2-6, with D unresolved. The TCR comes from a person aged 18 to 65 who received the Ad26.COV2.S COVID-19 vaccine or a placebo. The sequencing here drew on peripheral blood, taken in a trial of Ad26.COV2.S vaccine versus placebo. This CDR3 reads CAWRMVGWSAGANVLTF. In DNA, the CDR3 is TGTGCCTGGAGGATGGTGGGGTGGAGTGCTGGGGCCAACGTCCTGACTTTC.